This T cell receptor (beta chain) was obtained from a study of T cell repertoires in cytomegalovirus infection. The wider study: Based on public TCR beta signatures, there were indications of CMV infection and of a matching HLA type.

Each CDR3 protein is one row after TCRdb ran MiXCR on the reads. Of about 100,000 distinct CDR3 sequences detected, 23% appear once; the ten largest clones hold about 39%. Trimming took off 2 bases at V and 9 bases at J, with 14 bases between the two ends. Germline V gene sequence: CDR1 MDHEN, CDR2 SYDVKM. CDR3 length equals 14 residues. The sample was CD8+ T cells from PBMCs. The clonotype originates from a human donor in good health (CMV status not recorded). Some clones in this sample may be carry-over from other donors' samples. This chain connects TRBV28 to TRBJ2-1; D is possibly TRBD1 or TRBD2 (5 bases each). This chain's CDR3 is CASSLRGLEGEQFF. DNA of the CDR3: TGTGCCAGCAGTTTAAGGGGCCTCGAGGGTGAGCAGTTCTTC.